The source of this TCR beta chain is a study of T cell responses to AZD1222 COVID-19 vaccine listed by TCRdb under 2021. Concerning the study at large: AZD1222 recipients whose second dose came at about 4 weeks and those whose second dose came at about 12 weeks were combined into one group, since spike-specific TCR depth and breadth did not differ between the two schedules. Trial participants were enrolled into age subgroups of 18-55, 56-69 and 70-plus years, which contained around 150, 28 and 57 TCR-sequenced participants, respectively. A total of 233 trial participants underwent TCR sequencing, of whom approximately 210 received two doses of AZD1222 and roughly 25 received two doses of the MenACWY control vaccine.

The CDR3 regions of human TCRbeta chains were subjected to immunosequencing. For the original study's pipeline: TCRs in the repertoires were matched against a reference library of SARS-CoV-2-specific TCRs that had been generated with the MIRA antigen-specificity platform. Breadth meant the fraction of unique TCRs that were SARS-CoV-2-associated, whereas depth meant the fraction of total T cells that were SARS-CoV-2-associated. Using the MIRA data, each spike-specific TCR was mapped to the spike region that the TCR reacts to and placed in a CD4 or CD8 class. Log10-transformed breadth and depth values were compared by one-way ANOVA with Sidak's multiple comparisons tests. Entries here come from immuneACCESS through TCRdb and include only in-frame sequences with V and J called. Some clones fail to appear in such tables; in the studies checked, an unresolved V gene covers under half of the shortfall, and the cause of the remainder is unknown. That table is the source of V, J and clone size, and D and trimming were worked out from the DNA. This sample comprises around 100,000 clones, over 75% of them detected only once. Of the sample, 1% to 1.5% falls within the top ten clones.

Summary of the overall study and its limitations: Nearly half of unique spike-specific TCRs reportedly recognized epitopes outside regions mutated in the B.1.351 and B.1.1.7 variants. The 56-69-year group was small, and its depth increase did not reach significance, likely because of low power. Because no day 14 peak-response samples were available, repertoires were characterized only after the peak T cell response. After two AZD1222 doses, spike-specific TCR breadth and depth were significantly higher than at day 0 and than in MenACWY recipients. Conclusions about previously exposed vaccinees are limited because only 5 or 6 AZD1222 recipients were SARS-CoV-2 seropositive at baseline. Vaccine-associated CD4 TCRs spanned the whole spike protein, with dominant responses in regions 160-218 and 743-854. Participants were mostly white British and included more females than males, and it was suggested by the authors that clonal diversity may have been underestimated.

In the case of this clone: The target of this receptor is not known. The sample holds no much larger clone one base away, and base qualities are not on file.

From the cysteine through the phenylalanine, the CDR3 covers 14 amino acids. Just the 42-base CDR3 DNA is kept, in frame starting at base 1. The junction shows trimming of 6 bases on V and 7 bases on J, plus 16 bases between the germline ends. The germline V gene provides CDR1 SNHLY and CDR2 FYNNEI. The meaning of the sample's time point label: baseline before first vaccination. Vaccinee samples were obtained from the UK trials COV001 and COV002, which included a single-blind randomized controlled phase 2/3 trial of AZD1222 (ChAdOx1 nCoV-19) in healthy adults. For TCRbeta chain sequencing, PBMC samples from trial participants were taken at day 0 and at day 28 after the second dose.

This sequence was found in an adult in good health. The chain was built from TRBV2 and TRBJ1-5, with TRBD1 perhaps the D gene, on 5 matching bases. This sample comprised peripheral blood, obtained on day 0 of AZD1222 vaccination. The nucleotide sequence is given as TGTGCCAGCAGCGAGCAGGGAACGGAGCAGCCCCAGCATTTT. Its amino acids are CASSEQGTEQPQHF.